By share of the sample, the clone carrying this T cell receptor (beta chain) is medium-sized (0.01 to 0.1%). Its antigen is undetermined. Single cDNA molecules in the library carried unique molecular identifiers attached during preparation. Original methodology: The median was about 89,000 TCRs per sample, ranging roughly 20,000 to 690,600. TCRdb ran MiXCR on the 5' RACE reads and lists one entry per CDR3 protein. The V and J calls follow TCRdb's processing rather than the paper's. The data hold some 78,000 distinct CDR3 sequences, with roughly 8.4% observed a single time. Total RNA was isolated from whole blood that had not been fractionated. The CDR3 runs 13 residues. V was clipped by 0 bases and J by 6 bases, with 8 bases between them. Germline V gives CDR1 SGHNT, CDR2 YYREEE (reference sequence). This entry belongs to a study of human T cells and chemical hapten exposure. Overall study: Largely, small differences in pooled library volume made per-sample TCR yields vary.

Study-level points and caveats: DPC sensitization did not alter TCRs above 1 in 1000 frequency.

This sequence was found in a male donor in good health. This rearrangement joins TRBV5-4 to TRBJ2-3; D is ambiguous. This CDR3 reads CASSLGPRDTQYF. CDR3 DNA: TGTGCCAGCAGCTTGGGCCCCCGGGATACGCAGTATTTT.